Given below is one T cell receptor beta chain in context. The entry originates in a study of response to subunit inactivated influenza vaccine. The CDR3 consists of 16 residues. CDR1 is SGHRS, CDR2 YFSETQ, per germline. V lost 0 bases to trimming and J lost 5 bases; unmatched junction nucleotides: 4. A single record per CDR3 protein comes from TCRdb applying MiXCR to the RT-PCR reads. The data show 450,000 to 600,000 distinct CDR3 sequences, 7.6% seen once. The rearrangement joins TRBV5-1 to TRBJ2-3; 12 bases align to TRBD2. The sequence came from a man aged 45 to 75 who received an inactivated influenza vaccine. This specimen was PBMCs from blood, taken around 25 months after vaccination. The CDR3 here is CASSLASGGAIDTQYF. DNA for the CDR3: TGCGCCAGCAGCTTGGCTAGCGGGGGGGCCATAGATACGCAGTATTTT.